This T cell receptor beta chain appears in the sequencing data of a study of patients with pleural tuberculosis. MiXCR, applied by TCRdb to the reads, yields one record per CDR3 protein. The sample has almost 30,000 distinct CDR3 sequences; under 20% are singletons. This CDR3 is 15 amino acids long. Germline-derived CDR1 and CDR2 are MGHRA and YSYEKL. V was cut by 4 bases and J by 4 bases, with 16 bases left in between. This clonotype was recorded many times. V gene TRBV4-1 combines with J gene TRBJ1-2; possibly TRBD1 for D (5 bases). The sequence was obtained from a human donor with pleural tuberculosis. What was sequenced was peripheral blood. For the CDR3, the DNA is TGCGCCAGCAGCCCCTCTGGGGGGGACCTCTATGGCTACACCTTC. Encoded protein: CASSPSGGDLYGYTF.